This TCR beta chain was captured by sequencing in a study of blood T cell repertoires in COVID-19. Study summary: T cells, B-cell-depleted T cells, or PBMCs supplied cDNA or gDNA.

The CDR3 extends over 14 amino acids. V dropped 4 bases and J dropped 8; count of bases not matched to a gene: 8. In germline, CDR1 is LGHDT, CDR2 YNNKEL (reference sequence). Here immunoSEQ multiplex PCR was the method, and the copy in TCRdb shows in-frame clones only, minus some. The profile shows tens of thousands of clones, more than 80% of them singletons. Sequenced input: peripheral blood. The V and J genes are TRBV3-1 (or the pseudogene TRBV3-2) and TRBJ2-1, with 7 bases identical to TRBD1. The receptor was derived from a man at least 80 years old with acute or convalescent COVID-19. The chain's CDR3 is CASSPQQGDDEQFF. As DNA, the CDR3 is TGTGCCAGCAGCCCTCAGCAGGGGGACGATGAGCAGTTCTTC.